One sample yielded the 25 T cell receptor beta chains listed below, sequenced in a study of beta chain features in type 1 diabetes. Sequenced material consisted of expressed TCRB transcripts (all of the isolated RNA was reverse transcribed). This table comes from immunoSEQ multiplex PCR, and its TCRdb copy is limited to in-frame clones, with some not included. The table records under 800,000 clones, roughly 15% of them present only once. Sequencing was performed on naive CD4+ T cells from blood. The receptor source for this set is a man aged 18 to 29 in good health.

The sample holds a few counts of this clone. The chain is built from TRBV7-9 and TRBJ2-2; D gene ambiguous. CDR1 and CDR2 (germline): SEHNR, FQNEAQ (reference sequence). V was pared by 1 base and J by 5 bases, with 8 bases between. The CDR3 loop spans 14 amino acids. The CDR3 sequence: CASSLDTLTGELFF. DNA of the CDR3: TGTGCCAGCAGCTTAGACACCTTGACCGGGGAGCTGTTTTTT.

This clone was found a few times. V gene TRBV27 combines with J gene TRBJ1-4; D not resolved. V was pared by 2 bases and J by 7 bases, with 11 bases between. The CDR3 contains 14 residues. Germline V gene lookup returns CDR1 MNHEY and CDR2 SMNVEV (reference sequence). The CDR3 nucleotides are TGTGCCAGCAGTTTAATATCCGGCGGTGAAAAACTGTTTTTT. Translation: CASSLISGGEKLFF.

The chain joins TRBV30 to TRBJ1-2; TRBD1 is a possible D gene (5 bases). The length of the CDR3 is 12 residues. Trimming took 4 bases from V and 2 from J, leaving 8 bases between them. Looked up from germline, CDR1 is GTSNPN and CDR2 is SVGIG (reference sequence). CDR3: CAWTGMNYGYTF. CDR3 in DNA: TGTGCCTGGACAGGGATGAACTATGGCTACACCTTC.

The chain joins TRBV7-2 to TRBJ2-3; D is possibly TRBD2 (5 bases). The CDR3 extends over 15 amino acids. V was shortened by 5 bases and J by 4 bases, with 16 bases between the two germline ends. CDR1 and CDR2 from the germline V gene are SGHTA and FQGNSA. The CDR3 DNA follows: TGTGCCAGCAGCCCGGAGGCTAGTAGGGCAGATACGCAGTATTTT. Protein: CASSPEASRADTQYF. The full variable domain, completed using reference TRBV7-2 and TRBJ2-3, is GAGVSQSPSNKVTEKGKDVELRCDPISGHTALYWYRQSLGQGLEFLIYFQGNSAPDKSGLPSDRFSAERTGGSVSTLTIQRTQQEDSAVYLCASSPEASRADTQYFGPGTRLTVL.

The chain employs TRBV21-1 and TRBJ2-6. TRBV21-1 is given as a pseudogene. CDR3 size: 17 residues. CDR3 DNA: TGTGCCAGCAGCAAAGCATCTCAGGACCCTGGGGCCAACGTCCTGACTTTC. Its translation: CASSKASQDPGANVLTF.

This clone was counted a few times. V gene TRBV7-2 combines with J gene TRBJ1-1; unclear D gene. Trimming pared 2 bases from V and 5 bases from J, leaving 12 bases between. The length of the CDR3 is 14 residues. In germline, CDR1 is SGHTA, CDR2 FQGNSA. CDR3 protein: CASSLSTLPTEAFF. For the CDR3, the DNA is TGTGCCAGCAGCTTATCGACATTGCCAACTGAAGCTTTCTTT.

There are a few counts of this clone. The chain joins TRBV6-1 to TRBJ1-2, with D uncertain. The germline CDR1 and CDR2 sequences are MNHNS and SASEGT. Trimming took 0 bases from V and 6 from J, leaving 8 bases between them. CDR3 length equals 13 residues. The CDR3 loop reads CASSEAWKDGYTF. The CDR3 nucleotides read TGTGCCAGCAGTGAAGCGTGGAAGGATGGCTACACCTTC.

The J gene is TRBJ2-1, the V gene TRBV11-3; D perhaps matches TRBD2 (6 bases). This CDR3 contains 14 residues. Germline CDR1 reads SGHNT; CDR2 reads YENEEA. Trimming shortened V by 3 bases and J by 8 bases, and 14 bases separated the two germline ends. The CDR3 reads CASSFGGIRDEQFF. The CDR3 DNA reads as TGTGCCAGCAGCTTTGGCGGGATTCGTGATGAGCAGTTCTTC.

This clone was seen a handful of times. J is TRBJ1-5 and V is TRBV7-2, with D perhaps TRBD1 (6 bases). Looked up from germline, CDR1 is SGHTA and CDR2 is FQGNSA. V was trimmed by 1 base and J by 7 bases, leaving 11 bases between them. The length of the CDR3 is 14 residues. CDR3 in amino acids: CASSLDRERQPQHF. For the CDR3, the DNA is TGTGCCAGCAGCTTAGACAGGGAGCGACAGCCCCAGCATTTT.

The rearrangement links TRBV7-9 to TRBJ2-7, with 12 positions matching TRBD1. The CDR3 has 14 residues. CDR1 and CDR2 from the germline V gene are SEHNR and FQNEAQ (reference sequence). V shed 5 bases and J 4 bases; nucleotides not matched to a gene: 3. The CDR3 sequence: CASSRDRGHYEQYF. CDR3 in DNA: TGTGCCAGCAGCCGGGACAGGGGGCATTACGAGCAGTACTTC.

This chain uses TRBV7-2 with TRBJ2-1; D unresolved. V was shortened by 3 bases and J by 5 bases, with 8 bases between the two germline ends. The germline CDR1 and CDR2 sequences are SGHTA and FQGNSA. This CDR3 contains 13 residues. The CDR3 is CASSFPSNNEQFF. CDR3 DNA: TGTGCCAGCAGCTTCCCCTCAAACAATGAGCAGTTCTTC.

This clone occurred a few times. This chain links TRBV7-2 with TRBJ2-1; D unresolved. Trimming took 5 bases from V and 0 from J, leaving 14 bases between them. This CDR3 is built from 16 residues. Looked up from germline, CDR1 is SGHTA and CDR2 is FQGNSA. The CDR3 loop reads CASSPHPGSSYNEQFF. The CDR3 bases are TGTGCCAGCAGCCCCCATCCGGGCTCCTCCTACAATGAGCAGTTCTTC.

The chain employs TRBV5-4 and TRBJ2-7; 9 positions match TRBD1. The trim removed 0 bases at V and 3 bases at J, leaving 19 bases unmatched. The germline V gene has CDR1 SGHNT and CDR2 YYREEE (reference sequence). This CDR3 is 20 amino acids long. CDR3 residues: CASSLGTGAPRSRRFYEQYF. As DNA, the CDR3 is TGTGCCAGCAGCTTGGGGACAGGGGCCCCACGGTCCAGGAGGTTCTACGAGCAGTACTTC.

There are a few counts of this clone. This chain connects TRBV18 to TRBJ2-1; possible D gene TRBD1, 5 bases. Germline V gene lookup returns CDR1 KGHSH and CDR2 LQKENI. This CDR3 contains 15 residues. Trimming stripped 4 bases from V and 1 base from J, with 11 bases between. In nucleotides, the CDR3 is TGTGCCAGCTCACTAATGACAGTTTCCTACAATGAGCAGTTCTTC. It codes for CASSLMTVSYNEQFF. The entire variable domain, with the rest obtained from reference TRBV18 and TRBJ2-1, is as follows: NAGVMQNPRHLVRRRGQEARLRCSPMKGHSHVYWYRQLPEEGLKFMVYLQKENIIDESGMPKERFSAEFPKEGPSILRIQQVVRGDSAAYFCASSLMTVSYNEQFFGPGTRLTVL.

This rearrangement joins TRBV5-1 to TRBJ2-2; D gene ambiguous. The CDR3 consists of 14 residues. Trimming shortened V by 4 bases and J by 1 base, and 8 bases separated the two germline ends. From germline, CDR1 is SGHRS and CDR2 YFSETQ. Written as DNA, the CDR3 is TGCGCCAGCAGCGTAAAGGGGAACACCGGGGAGCTGTTTTTT. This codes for CASSVKGNTGELFF.

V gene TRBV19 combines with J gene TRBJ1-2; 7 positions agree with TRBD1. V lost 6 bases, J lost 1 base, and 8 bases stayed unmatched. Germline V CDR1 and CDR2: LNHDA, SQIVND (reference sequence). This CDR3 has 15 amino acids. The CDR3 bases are TGTGCCAGTAGGCCAGGGGGGGCGATTAACTATGGCTACACCTTC. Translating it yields CASRPGGAINYGYTF.

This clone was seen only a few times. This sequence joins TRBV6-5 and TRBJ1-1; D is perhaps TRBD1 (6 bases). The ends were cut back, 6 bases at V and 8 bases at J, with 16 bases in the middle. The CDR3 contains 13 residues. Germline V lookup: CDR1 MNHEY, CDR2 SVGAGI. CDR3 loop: CASRTDRLGEAFF. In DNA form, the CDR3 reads TGTGCCAGCAGAACCGACAGGCTGGGAGAAGCTTTCTTT.

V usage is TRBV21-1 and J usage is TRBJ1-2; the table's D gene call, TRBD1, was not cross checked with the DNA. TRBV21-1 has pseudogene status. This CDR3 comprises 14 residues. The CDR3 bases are TGTGCCAGCAGCACAAGGACAGGGACGCATGGCTACACCTTC. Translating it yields CASSTRTGTHGYTF.

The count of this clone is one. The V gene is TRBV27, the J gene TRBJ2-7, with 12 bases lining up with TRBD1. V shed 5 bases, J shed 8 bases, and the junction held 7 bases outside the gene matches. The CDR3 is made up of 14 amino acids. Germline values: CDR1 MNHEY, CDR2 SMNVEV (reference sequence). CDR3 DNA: TGTGCCAGCAGTGACCGGGACAGGGGGCTCAAGCAGTACTTC. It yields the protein CASSDRDRGLKQYF.

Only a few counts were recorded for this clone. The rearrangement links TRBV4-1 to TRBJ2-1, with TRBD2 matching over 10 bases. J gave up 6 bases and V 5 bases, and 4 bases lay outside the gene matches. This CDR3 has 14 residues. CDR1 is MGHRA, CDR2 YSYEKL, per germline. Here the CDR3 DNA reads TGCGCCAGCAGCTTAGGGACTAGCGTCAATGAGCAGTTCTTC. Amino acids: CASSLGTSVNEQFF.

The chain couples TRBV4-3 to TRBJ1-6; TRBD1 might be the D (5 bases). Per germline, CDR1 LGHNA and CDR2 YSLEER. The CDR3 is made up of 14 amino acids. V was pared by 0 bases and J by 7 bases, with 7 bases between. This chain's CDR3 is CASSQEAGNSPLHF. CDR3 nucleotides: TGCGCCAGCAGCCAAGAGGCAGGGAATTCACCCCTCCACTTT.

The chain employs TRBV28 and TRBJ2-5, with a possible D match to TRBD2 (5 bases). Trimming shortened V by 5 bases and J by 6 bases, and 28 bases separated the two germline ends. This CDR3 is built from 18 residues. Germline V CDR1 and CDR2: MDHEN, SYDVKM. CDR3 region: CASSPRWESGGSGKTQYF. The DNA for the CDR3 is TGTGCCAGCAGTCCTCGGTGGGAGTCCGGCGGGTCTGGGAAGACCCAGTACTTC.

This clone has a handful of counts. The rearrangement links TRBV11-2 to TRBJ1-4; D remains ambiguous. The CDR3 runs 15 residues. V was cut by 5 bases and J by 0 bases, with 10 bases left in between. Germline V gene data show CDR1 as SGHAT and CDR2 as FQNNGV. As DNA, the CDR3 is TGTGCCAGCAGCCGACGGACGGCAACTAATGAAAAACTGTTTTTT. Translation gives CASSRRTATNEKLFF.

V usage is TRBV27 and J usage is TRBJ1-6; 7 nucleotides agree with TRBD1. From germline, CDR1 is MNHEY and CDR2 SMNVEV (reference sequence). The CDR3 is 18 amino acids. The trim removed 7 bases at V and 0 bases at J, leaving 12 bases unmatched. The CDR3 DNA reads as TGTGCCAGCACCCGGGACAGCCCCGGTAGCTCCTATAATTCACCCCTCCACTTT. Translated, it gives CASTRDSPGSSYNSPLHF.

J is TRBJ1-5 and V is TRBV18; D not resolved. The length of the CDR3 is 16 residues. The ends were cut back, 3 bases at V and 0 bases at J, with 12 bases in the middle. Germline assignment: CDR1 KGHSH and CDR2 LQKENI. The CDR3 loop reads CASSPGGVHSNQPQHF. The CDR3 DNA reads TGTGCCAGCTCACCTGGCGGGGTACATAGCAATCAGCCCCAGCATTTT.